This TCR beta chain was obtained from a study of control samples from healthy donors and cancer patients. Sequencing was performed with immunoSEQ multiplex PCR; in TCRdb, only in-frame clones are kept and a portion is missing. This table has 100,000 to 150,000 clones, just under 95% appearing once. In germline, CDR1 is SGHNT, CDR2 YYREEE (reference sequence). The junction had 12 bases not matched to a gene; V was cut back by 5 bases and J by 2 bases. The CDR3 contains 16 residues. The sequencing sample was made of blood. The TCR comes from a man between 18 and 29 years old in good health. This chain connects TRBV5-4 to TRBJ1-2; 7 bases are shared with TRBD1. The CDR3 sequence: CASSSLTGVANYGYTF. CDR3 DNA: TGTGCCAGCAGTTCTCTAACAGGGGTTGCCAACTATGGCTACACCTTC.